Shown below are 24 T cell receptor beta chains from a single sample sequenced in a study of T cell responses to AZD1222 COVID-19 vaccine. Method: immunoSEQ multiplex PCR; TCRdb's copy keeps in-frame clones and lacks some. The data contain approximately 110,000 clones, around 92% of them seen just once; the ten biggest clones take up more than 6%. Sequences were derived from peripheral blood, sampled 28 days after the second AZD1222 dose. These receptors were obtained from an adult who received the AZD1222 COVID-19 vaccine.

CDR3 sequence reads: CASSQGWPDTQYF. CDR3 DNA sequence: TGCGCCAGCAGTCAGGGTTGGCCAGATACGCAGTATTTT. The chain carries TRBV5-1 and TRBJ2-3; D possibly corresponds to TRBD1 (5 bases). Germline V CDR1 and CDR2: SGHRS, YFSETQ. CDR3 length: 13 residues. The V end was cut by 5 bases, the J end by 4 bases, with 11 bases between.

The genes are TRBV15 and TRBJ2-5; tentative D call: TRBD2 (6 bases). The germline V gene has CDR1 LNHNV and CDR2 YYDKDF (reference sequence). Trimming removed 1 base from V and 5 bases from J, with 14 bases in between. This CDR3 region has 15 residues. The CDR3: CATSRGRDPLETQYF. The CDR3 DNA sequence: TGTGCCACCAGCAGAGGGCGGGACCCTCTCGAGACCCAGTACTTC.

Comments on this clone: An end of the junction does not agree with germline; a read error may underlie this. The V call is TRBV28, the J call TRBJ2-7; 9 bases are shared with TRBD2. Germline V gene sequence: CDR1 MDHEN, CDR2 SYDVKM. The CDR3 totals 16 residues. The CDR3 here is CASSGLLAGAARYYWF. The DNA for the CDR3 is TGTGCCAGCAGTGGGTTACTAGCGGGTGCTGCTAGGTATTATTGGTTC.

V is TRBV5-5 and J is TRBJ1-1, with 9 bases that match TRBD1. Looked up from germline, CDR1 is SGHKS and CDR2 is YYEKEE (reference sequence). The CDR3 spans 15 residues. After removal of 5 bases from V and 6 bases from J, the junction contained 11 bases not matched to a gene. CDR3 sequence (DNA): TGTGCCAGCAGTCTTGAACAGGGGGCGCGCGCTGAAGCTTTCTTT. Translated, it gives CASSLEQGARAEAFF.

This sequence joins TRBV5-4 and TRBJ1-3; D might be TRBD1 (5 bases). Germline CDR1 reads SGHNT; CDR2 reads YYREEE (reference sequence). The CDR3 consists of 14 residues. The V end was cut by 4 bases, the J end by 3 bases, with 11 bases between. For the CDR3, the DNA is TGTGCCAGCAGCCGATGGGGGGGTGGAAACACCATATATTTT. Encoded protein: CASSRWGGGNTIYF.

J is TRBJ2-2 and V is TRBV29-1, with a weak D call TRBD2 (6 bases). This CDR3 is 14 amino acids long. The germline V gene encodes CDR1 SQVTM and CDR2 ANQGSEA. V was pared by 3 bases and J by 5 bases, with 13 bases between. Here the CDR3 DNA reads TGCAGCGTTGAGGAGGGGTTGGGTACCGGGGAGCTGTTTTTT. Protein product: CSVEEGLGTGELFF.

This chain joins TRBV6-6 and TRBJ1-4; D is perhaps TRBD1 (6 bases). The CDR3 length is 16 residues. Germline lookup yields CDR1 MNHNY and CDR2 SVGAGI (reference sequence). V lost 6 bases and J 0 bases, leaving 14 bases between the germline ends. The CDR3 nucleotides are TGTGCCAGCAGCCGGACAGATTATGCAACTAATGAAAAACTGTTTTTT. Translation: CASSRTDYATNEKLFF.

Only a few counts were recorded for this clone. The chain recombines TRBV27 with TRBJ1-6, with D unclear. CDR1 and CDR2 (germline): MNHEY, SMNVEV (reference sequence). V lost 3 bases to trimming and J lost 9 bases, with 12 bases between them. This CDR3 spans 14 amino acids. CDR3 DNA sequence: TGTGCCAGCAGTTTCGGAGGGCTCGGTTCACCCCTCCACTTT. Its translation: CASSFGGLGSPLHF.

The chain has TRBV19 and TRBJ2-1; TRBD2 matches at 9 bases. V lost 2 bases, J lost 6 bases, and 8 bases stayed unmatched. Germline values: CDR1 LNHDA, CDR2 SQIVND (reference sequence). This CDR3 contains 16 residues. The CDR3 DNA follows: TGTGCCAGTAGTATATACGGGGCTAGCGGGATCAATGAGCAGTTCTTC. Encoded protein: CASSIYGASGINEQFF.

The rearrangement joins TRBV24-1 to TRBJ2-3; 9 bases fit TRBD1. The CDR3 loop spans 18 amino acids. The V segment lost 4 bases and the J segment 3 bases; nucleotides outside the gene matches: 13. Germline CDR1 KGHDR, CDR2 SFDVKD. In DNA form, the CDR3 reads TGTGCCACCAGTGACCCAACCGGACAGGGGAGAGGAACAGATACGCAGTATTTT. Translating it yields CATSDPTGQGRGTDTQYF.

DNA of the CDR3: TGTGCCAGCAGCTCCTTAGCTTCCGCGAACACCGGGGAGCTGTTTTTT. It translates to CASSSLASANTGELFF. The chain has TRBV5-5 and TRBJ2-2; D uncertain. V was clipped by 3 bases and J by 0 bases, with 12 bases between them. This CDR3 is 16 amino acids long. CDR1 is SGHKS, CDR2 YYEKEE, per germline (reference sequence).

The chain is built from TRBV29-1 and TRBJ1-1; the match to TRBD1 covers 7 bases. Looked up from germline, CDR1 is SQVTM and CDR2 is ANQGSEA. The CDR3 loop spans 12 amino acids. Trimming removed 4 bases from V and 4 bases from J; junction bases left unmatched: 3. As DNA, the CDR3 is TGCAGCGTTGGACAGGGCCGCACTGAAGCTTTCTTT. It is translated as CSVGQGRTEAFF. The whole variable domain, remainder taken from reference TRBV29-1 and TRBJ1-1, is SAVISQKPSRDICQRGTSLTIQCQVDSQVTMMFWYRQQPGQSLTLIATANQGSEATYESGFVIDKFPISRPNLTFSTLTVSNMSPEDSSIYLCSVGQGRTEAFFGQGTRLTVV.

The genes are TRBV3-1 (or the pseudogene TRBV3-2) and TRBJ1-2, with D tentatively TRBD1 (6 bases). Germline assignment: CDR1 LGHDT and CDR2 YNNKEL (reference sequence). This CDR3 has 13 residues. V gave up 4 bases and J gave up 8 bases, with 14 bases separating them. The CDR3 reads CASSLGERGGYTF. CDR3 sequence (DNA): TGTGCCAGCAGCCTCGGGGAGAGGGGGGGCTACACCTTC.

V and J are TRBV29-1 and TRBJ2-7; possibly TRBD1 for D (6 bases). The germline V gene has CDR1 SQVTM and CDR2 ANQGSEA. The V end was cut by 8 bases, the J end by 2 bases, with 19 bases between. This CDR3 comprises 14 residues. This chain's CDR3 is CSTQGGSATYEQYF. Here the CDR3 DNA reads TGCAGCACTCAAGGGGGTTCGGCTACCTACGAGCAGTACTTC.

V gene TRBV28 combines with J gene TRBJ1-4; D not certain. From germline, CDR1 is MDHEN and CDR2 SYDVKM. The CDR3 consists of 16 residues. Trimming took 2 bases from V and 1 from J, leaving 11 bases between them. The CDR3 spells CASSLPAPRTNEKLFF. The CDR3 bases are TGTGCCAGCAGTTTACCGGCGCCCAGAACTAATGAAAAACTGTTTTTT.

This clone was seen a few times. The sample contains more than one DNA sequence encoding this CDR3. The V call is TRBV28, the J call TRBJ1-1; D unclear. Between the trimmed V and J ends, which lost 5 bases and 1 base, there was a span of 8 bases. Germline CDR1 is MDHEN and CDR2 is SYDVKM. CDR3 length equals 13 residues. The CDR3 DNA is TGTGCCAGCAGTCGCGTGGCGAACACTGAAGCTTTCTTT. Protein product: CASSRVANTEAFF.

The chain is built from TRBV28 and TRBJ1-2; no definite D call. Germline-derived CDR1 and CDR2 are MDHEN and SYDVKM. Trimming removed 6 bases at V and 13 bases at J, with 15 bases between. The CDR3 spans 11 residues. CDR3 DNA: TGTGCCAGCAGCTCGGAAGCTGGTATCACCTTC. The encoded protein is CASSSEAGITF.

The chain has TRBV28 and TRBJ2-1; D possibly corresponds to TRBD2 (7 bases). This CDR3 is 13 amino acids long. The germline gives CDR1 MDHEN, CDR2 SYDVKM. Trimming left V 11 bases short and J 0 bases short, with 11 bases between. In DNA, the CDR3 is TGTGCCGGACAGCGGGACTCCTACAATGAGCAGTTCTTC. Amino acids: CAGQRDSYNEQFF.

This clone showed up just once. This chain links TRBV14 with TRBJ1-1; D call uncertain. The CDR3 is 15 amino acids. V shed 4 bases and J shed 4 bases, with 16 bases lying between them. Germline values: CDR1 SGHDN, CDR2 FVKESK. The DNA of the CDR3 is TGTGCCAGCAGCCCGCGCCCTACCGGCGGCACTGAAGCTTTCTTT. This codes for CASSPRPTGGTEAFF.

The chain combines TRBV5-1 with TRBJ2-2; D uncertain. Germline V CDR1 and CDR2: SGHRS, YFSETQ. This CDR3 comprises 17 residues. V was cut by 1 base and J by 1 base, with 14 bases left in between. The CDR3 spells CASSLNVAGQNTGELFF. DNA for the CDR3: TGCGCCAGCAGCTTGAATGTGGCAGGCCAGAACACCGGGGAGCTGTTTTTT. Looking up the rest from reference TRBV5-1 and TRBJ2-2 gives the full variable domain: KAGVTQTPRYLIKTRGQQVTLSCSPISGHRSVSWYQQTPGQGLQFLFEYFSETQRNKGNFPGRFSGRQFSNSRSEMNVSTLELGDSALYLCASSLNVAGQNTGELFFGEGSRLTVL.

The chain links TRBV6-4 to TRBJ1-2, with D perhaps matching TRBD1 (5 bases). The CDR3 consists of 17 residues. The V gene lost 7 bases and the J gene lost 4 bases, with 25 bases spanning the gap. Germline V CDR1 and CDR2: MRHNA, SNTAGT. The CDR3 reads CASMSGRQGPTPYGYTF. The CDR3 DNA reads as TGTGCCAGCATGAGCGGACGGCAGGGCCCAACTCCCTATGGCTACACCTTC.

The gene calls are TRBV18 and TRBJ1-1; 7 bases are a match to TRBD1. With 3 bases clipped from V and 4 bases from J, the junction kept 11 bases outside the gene matches. Germline V CDR1 and CDR2: KGHSH, LQKENI. This CDR3 comprises 16 residues. The CDR3 coding sequence is TGTGCCAGCTCACCGACAGGGCTTTCAGGAGGCACTGAAGCTTTCTTT. This gives the protein CASSPTGLSGGTEAFF.

The chain employs TRBV14 and TRBJ2-3; no clear D. Trimming took off 3 bases at V and 2 bases at J, with 6 bases between the two ends. This CDR3 spans 13 amino acids. Germline CDR1 SGHDN, CDR2 FVKESK. CDR3 amino acids: CASSQFLTDTQYF. DNA for the CDR3: TGTGCCAGCAGCCAGTTCCTCACAGATACGCAGTATTTT.

The genes are TRBV18 and TRBJ1-5; D remains ambiguous. Trimming stripped 3 bases from V and 2 bases from J, with 8 bases between. The CDR3 sequence is 14 residues long. CDR1 and CDR2 from the germline V gene are KGHSH and LQKENI. The CDR3, as DNA: TGTGCCAGCTCACCTCCTAATGGCAATCAGCCCCAGCATTTT. Its protein product is CASSPPNGNQPQHF.